This entry lists 29 T cell receptor beta chains sequenced from one sample in a study of Graves' ophthalmopathy and Graves' hyperthyroidism. TCR beta CDR3 regions were amplified from RNA transcripts. Second-round multiplex PCR came after a first-round RT-PCR that employed HTBI primers. TCRdb recomputed calls from the multiplex PCR reads with MiXCR, one row per CDR3 protein. The sample lists just over 600,000 distinct CDR3 sequences, about a fifth seen once, with roughly 6.9% in the top ten. Sequencing was carried out using peripheral blood. These receptors were collected from a woman younger than 30 with stable Graves' hyperthyroidism. Some clones in this sample may be carry-over from other donors' samples.

At least ten counts were recorded for this clonotype. This sequence joins TRBV24-1 and TRBJ1-5; D is ambiguous. This CDR3 is built from 14 residues. In germline, CDR1 is KGHDR, CDR2 SFDVKD. Trimming shortened V by 4 bases and J by 4 bases, and 10 bases separated the two germline ends. CDR3 bases: TGTGCCACCAGTGAGGCTCGAGGGAATCAGCCCCAGCATTTT. Translation: CATSEARGNQPQHF.

Many counts were recorded for this clonotype. The rearrangement joins TRBV12-3 or TRBV12-4 to TRBJ2-7, with D hard to call. This CDR3 is built from 12 residues. V lost 1 base, J lost 5 bases, and 6 bases lay in between. The CDR3 coding sequence is TGTGCCAGCAGTTTAGACGTCCACGAGCAGTACTTC. Translation gives CASSLDVHEQYF.

This clonotype was seen at least ten times. This rearrangement joins TRBV11-2 to TRBJ1-2, with no clear D. The V end lost 0 bases, the J end lost 2 bases, and 7 bases lay between the germline ends. From germline, CDR1 is SGHAT and CDR2 FQNNGV. CDR3 length equals 14 residues. The DNA for the CDR3 is TGTGCCAGCAGCTTAGAATCGTCAAACTATGGCTACACCTTC. Residues: CASSLESSNYGYTF.

This clonotype has at least ten counts. V gene TRBV28 combines with J gene TRBJ1-1, with TRBD1 as a possible D gene (5 bases). The germline CDR1 and CDR2 sequences are MDHEN and SYDVKM. CDR3 length: 15 residues. Between the trimmed V and J ends, which lost 3 bases and 2 bases, there was a span of 13 bases. The CDR3 sequence is CASSFPRQSNTEAFF. DNA for the CDR3: TGTGCCAGCAGTTTCCCTAGACAGAGTAACACTGAAGCTTTCTTT.

This sequence joins TRBV5-1 and TRBJ2-3; D may be TRBD2 (5 bases). Trimming cost V 0 bases and J 5 bases, with 13 bases left between them. Germline loops: CDR1 SGHRS, CDR2 YFSETQ. This CDR3 contains 15 residues. CDR3 nucleotide sequence: TGCGCCAGCAGCTTGGAGCCGGGAAGGTTAGATACGCAGTATTTT. This translates into CASSLEPGRLDTQYF.

This clonotype was seen repeatedly, ten times or more. The chain uses TRBV18 and TRBJ1-2; no clear D. There are 17 residues in the CDR3. In germline, CDR1 is KGHSH, CDR2 LQKENI. V lost 3 bases and J 3 bases, leaving 20 bases between the germline ends. CDR3 sequence reads: CASSPQSARQRDYGYTF. As DNA, the CDR3 is TGTGCCAGCTCACCGCAGTCGGCGCGTCAGCGGGACTATGGCTACACCTTC.

This clonotype was recorded at least ten times. This sequence joins TRBV20-1 and TRBJ1-5; D is undetermined. V dropped 2 bases and J dropped 5 bases, with 10 bases sitting between them. CDR1 and CDR2 (germline): DFQATT, SNEGSKA (reference sequence). CDR3 length: 13 amino acids. CDR3 region: CSARRALDQPQHF. The CDR3, as DNA: TGCAGTGCTAGAAGGGCGTTGGATCAGCCCCAGCATTTT.

This clonotype showed up just a few times. Here the CDR3 reads CASRRPSPATNTEAFF. The CDR3 region has the DNA TGTGCCAGCAGACGACCCTCCCCGGCCACGAACACTGAAGCTTTCTTT. The chain is built from TRBV6-8 and TRBJ1-1; the D is unclear. The CDR3 spans 16 residues. Per germline, CDR1 MNHGY and CDR2 SAAAGT. The V gene lost 6 bases and the J gene lost 1 base, with 18 bases spanning the gap.

This clonotype showed up many times. The chain combines TRBV6-1 with TRBJ1-2, with 9 bases lining up with TRBD1. CDR1 is MNHNS and CDR2 is SASEGT in the germline V gene. The J segment lost 8 bases and the V segment lost 3 bases, leaving 10 bases of the junction unmatched. The CDR3 spans 15 residues. Here the CDR3 reads CASSDGTGLAGGYTF. The CDR3 bases are TGTGCCAGCAGTGACGGGACAGGGCTGGCGGGAGGCTACACCTTC.

This clonotype was seen more than once but under ten times. The rearrangement uses TRBV4-1 and TRBJ2-7, with D possibly TRBD2 on 6 matching bases. Trimming left V 1 base short and J 2 bases short, with 12 bases between. The CDR3 extends over 15 amino acids. Germline V gives CDR1 MGHRA, CDR2 YSYEKL. The CDR3: CASSQVEGFPYEQYF. The CDR3 nucleotides are TGCGCCAGCAGCCAAGTGGAGGGTTTCCCCTACGAGCAGTACTTC.

This clonotype appeared many times. This chain joins TRBV9 and TRBJ1-5; TRBD1 aligns across 8 bases. V shed 0 bases and J 6 bases; nucleotides not matched to a gene: 5. The CDR3 contains 15 residues. The V gene's germline CDR1 is SGDLS and CDR2 YYNGEE. For the CDR3, the DNA is TGTGCCAGCAGCGTAGGGACAGGGAACGGTCAGCCCCAGCATTTT. As protein: CASSVGTGNGQPQHF. Supplemented by reference TRBV9 and TRBJ1-5, the full variable domain reads DSGVTQTPKHLITATGQRVTLRCSPRSGDLSVYWYQQSLDQGLQFLIQYYNGEERAKGNILERFSAQQFPDLHSELNLSSLELGDSALYFCASSVGTGNGQPQHFGDGTRLSIL.

This chain links TRBV5-1 with TRBJ2-5; 8 positions match TRBD2. Germline CDR1 SGHRS, CDR2 YFSETQ. CDR3 length: 16 amino acids. J lost 5 bases, V lost 2 bases, and 11 bases had no gene match. The DNA for the CDR3 is TGCGCCAGCAGCTTCTCGGGGACTAGTATGATGGAGACCCAGTACTTC. Its protein product is CASSFSGTSMMETQYF. The variable domain in full, with the rest retrieved from reference TRBV5-1 and TRBJ2-5, is KAGVTQTPRYLIKTRGQQVTLSCSPISGHRSVSWYQQTPGQGLQFLFEYFSETQRNKGNFPGRFSGRQFSNSRSEMNVSTLELGDSALYLCASSFSGTSMMETQYFGPGTRLLVL.

The V and J genes are TRBV12-3 or TRBV12-4 and TRBJ1-5; possibly TRBD1 for D (5 bases). The CDR3 sequence is 15 residues long. Trimming cost V 6 bases and J 0 bases, with 12 bases left between them. CDR3 residues: CASSRDPFSNQPQHF. The DNA of the CDR3 is TGTGCCAGCAGCCGGGACCCCTTTAGCAATCAGCCCCAGCATTTT.

This chain connects TRBV12-3 or TRBV12-4 to TRBJ1-5, with D possibly matching TRBD1 (5 bases). With 3 bases removed from V and 6 bases from J, the gap between germline ends came to 12 bases. The CDR3 has 14 amino acids. Here the CDR3 DNA reads TGTGCCAGCAGTTTGCAGGGAGAGGTTCAGCCCCAGCATTTT. Its translation is CASSLQGEVQPQHF.

This clonotype has a count of ten or more. The chain joins TRBV10-3 to TRBJ1-2, with 8 bases fitting TRBD1. In germline, CDR1 is ENHRY, CDR2 SYGVKD. The CDR3 is 13 amino acids. The V segment lost 9 bases and the J segment 3 bases; nucleotides outside the gene matches: 6. The chain's CDR3 is CAIQQGAYYGYTF. CDR3 in DNA: TGTGCCATTCAGCAGGGGGCTTACTATGGCTACACCTTC.

The V gene is TRBV4-1, the J gene TRBJ1-2; D remains unclear. V was shortened by 1 base and J by 5 bases, with 20 bases between the two germline ends. CDR1 is MGHRA and CDR2 is YSYEKL in the germline V gene. The CDR3 sequence is 17 residues long. In nucleotides, the CDR3 is TGCGCCAGCAGCCAAGTGGCGTCACCAACGGATAAATATGGCTACACCTTC. Its protein is CASSQVASPTDKYGYTF.

This clonotype has just a few counts. This rearrangement joins TRBV6-5 to TRBJ1-2; D uncertain. The germline V gene encodes CDR1 MNHEY and CDR2 SVGAGI. The CDR3 extends over 13 amino acids. V lost 2 bases and J lost 5, with 9 bases in between. The CDR3: CASSYLGSYGYTF. CDR3 nucleotide sequence: TGTGCCAGCAGTTACCTGGGTAGTTATGGCTACACCTTC.

This sequence joins TRBV30 and TRBJ1-1; D may be TRBD1 (5 bases). The CDR3 covers 16 residues. Per germline, CDR1 GTSNPN and CDR2 SVGIG (reference sequence). The V gene lost 1 base and the J gene lost 3 bases, with 18 bases spanning the gap. Written as DNA, the CDR3 is TGTGCCTGGAGTGACGGGGCGAGAGAAGGGTACACTGAAGCTTTCTTT. Translated: CAWSDGAREGYTEAFF. The variable domain in full, completed from reference TRBV30 and TRBJ1-1, reads SQTIHQWPATLVQPVGSPLSLECTVEGTSNPNLYWYRQAAGRGLQLLFYSVGIGQISSEVPQNLSASRPQDRQFILSSKKLLLSDSGFYLCAWSDGAREGYTEAFFGQGTRLTVV.

J is TRBJ1-1 and V is TRBV6-1; D may be TRBD1 (5 bases). V was pared by 4 bases and J by 1 base, with 10 bases between. The CDR3 extends over 14 amino acids. Per the germline V gene, CDR1 is MNHNS and CDR2 is SASEGT. CDR3 coding DNA: TGTGCCAGCAGTGGTTTTACAGGGAACACTGAAGCTTTCTTT. It translates to CASSGFTGNTEAFF.

This clonotype came up many times. This may stem from a read error, because a much larger clone lies one nucleotide away. This chain links TRBV20-1 with TRBJ2-5; D not certain. The germline V gene has CDR1 DFQATT and CDR2 SNEGSKA (reference sequence). The CDR3 sequence is 13 residues long. CDR3 nucleotides: TGCAGTGCTGAGGTGGGGAACCAAGAGACCAAGTACTTC. It codes for CSAEVGNQETKYF.

This clonotype has just one count. J is TRBJ2-2 and V is TRBV12-3 or TRBV12-4, with TRBD1 matching over 7 bases. Germline trimming cut 6 bases from V and 3 bases from J; bases unmatched to any gene: 13. The CDR3 contains 17 residues. CDR3 in DNA: TGTGCCAGCAGCCGCTACGGGGACAGTGCCTACACCGGGGAGCTGTTTTTT. This translates into CASSRYGDSAYTGELFF.

This clonotype was picked up many times. A much larger clone is a single base away; this may be a read error. The CDR3 sequence: CASSEHYGYTF. Here the CDR3 DNA reads TGTGCCAGCAGTGAACACTATGGCTACACCTTC. The chain combines TRBV6-1 with TRBJ1-2, with D hard to call. The germline CDR1 and CDR2 sequences are MNHNS and SASEGT. The ends were cut back, 2 bases at V and 3 bases at J, with 1 base in the middle. The CDR3 covers 11 residues.

This chain links TRBV6-1 with TRBJ1-1; 7 bases are a match to TRBD1. There are 14 residues in the CDR3. J gave up 10 bases and V 6 bases, and 14 bases lay outside the gene matches. Germline V gives CDR1 MNHNS, CDR2 SASEGT. The CDR3 here is CASSNERQGPGAFF. CDR3 bases: TGTGCCAGCAGCAATGAACGACAGGGTCCCGGAGCTTTCTTT.

The V gene is TRBV28, the J gene TRBJ1-6; TRBD1 agrees at 8 bases. With 4 bases clipped from V and 7 bases from J, the junction kept 9 bases outside the gene matches. This CDR3 is built from 16 residues. CDR1 MDHEN and CDR2 SYDVKM come from the germline V gene. For the CDR3, the DNA is TGTGCCAGCAGTTCCAAGGACAGGGTTTTCAATTCACCCCTCCACTTT. This sequence encodes CASSSKDRVFNSPLHF.

In its sample, this clonotype was seen many times. The CDR3 loop is CASSERGRGKIHGYTF. CDR3 nucleotide sequence: TGTGCCAGCAGTGAAAGGGGCAGGGGGAAGATCCATGGCTACACCTTC. This chain uses TRBV6-1 with TRBJ1-2, with 7 nucleotides matching TRBD1. The CDR3 contains 16 residues. V shed 2 bases and J 6 bases; nucleotides not matched to a gene: 12. Germline loops: CDR1 MNHNS, CDR2 SASEGT.

Worth noting for this clonotype: Being one base from a much bigger clone, this may be a read error. This chain joins TRBV10-3 and TRBJ2-5, with 10 bases that match TRBD1. The CDR3 consists of 15 residues. Looked up from germline, CDR1 is ENHRY and CDR2 is SYGVKD. CDR3: CAISESGQGQETKYF. CDR3 coding DNA: TGTGCCATCAGTGAGTCGGGACAGGGGCAAGAGACCAAGTACTTC.

This clonotype was recorded at least ten times. The rearrangement joins TRBV2 to TRBJ2-5, with TRBD1 matching over 8 bases. CDR3 length: 15 amino acids. Germline CDR1 is SNHLY and CDR2 is FYNNEI. V lost 7 bases to trimming and J lost 4 bases; unmatched junction nucleotides: 11. CDR3 bases: TGTGCCAGCACCGACACGACAGGGGTCTTAGAGACCCAGTACTTC. Translated: CASTDTTGVLETQYF.

This clonotype showed up many times. V is TRBV19 and J is TRBJ1-2; D may be TRBD1 (5 bases). CDR1 LNHDA and CDR2 SQIVND come from the germline V gene (reference sequence). The ends were cut back, 5 bases at V and 4 bases at J, with 17 bases in the middle. CDR3 length: 15 amino acids. Written as DNA, the CDR3 is TGTGCCAGTAGTCCCGGGGGTTCGGTCGGCTATGGCTACACCTTC. This translates into CASSPGGSVGYGYTF. The full variable domain, with the rest looked up from reference TRBV19 and TRBJ1-2, is DGGITQSPKYLFRKEGQNVTLSCEQNLNHDAMYWYRQDPGQGLRLIYYSQIVNDFQKGDIAEGYSVSREKKESFPLTVTSAQKNPTAFYLCASSPGGSVGYGYTFGSGTRLTVV.

The chain combines TRBV7-2 with TRBJ1-1, with D hard to call. Between the trimmed V and J ends, which lost 7 bases and 3 bases, there was a span of 15 bases. The germline V gene encodes CDR1 SGHTA and CDR2 FQGNSA. The CDR3 length is 14 residues. CDR3 DNA sequence: TGTGCCAGCACTGGGTTGTTAGCGGACACTGAAGCTTTCTTT. This encodes CASTGLLADTEAFF.